This TCR beta chain was identified in a study of blood T cell repertoires in COVID-19 (dated by TCRdb to the early 2020s). In terms of the full investigation: Samples covering the acute and convalescent phases of COVID-19 were provided by collaborators in the United States, Italy and Spain. The prospective study material was composed of cDNA or gDNA derived from T cells, B-cell-depleted T cells, or PBMCs. Deeply sampled blood TCRbeta repertoires from subjects exposed to, actively infected with, or recovered from COVID-19 were included in the dataset. The repertoires were released in a freely available public database meant as a resource for research on the immune response to SARS-CoV-2. Samples came from the ongoing ImmuneRACE study (first 160 participants) plus 1,254 subjects from 6 global collaborators. The sample metadata nearly always contained a de-identified subject ID, COVID-19 status, age in years and sex. HLA class I and class II types, where available, came from metadata supplied by the sample provider rather than from assay-based typing.

Reading from cysteine to phenylalanine, the CDR3 counts 12 amino acids. The sequence is cut down to CDR3 DNA, 36 bases in frame from base 1. The germline ends are 12 bases apart after V is trimmed by 2 bases and J by 11 bases. From the germline V gene (reference sequence), CDR1 is MNHEY and CDR2 is SMNVEV. The immunoSEQ Assay, a bias-controlled multiplex PCR, was used to amplify TCRbeta CDR3 regions from genomic DNA. The authors processed their data as follows. Nucleated cell counts per sample were estimated from amplification of reference gene primers within the assay. Sequence reads were collapsed and filtered to measure the absolute abundance of every unique TCRbeta CDR3 rearrangement. For each sample, productive Simpson clonality was calculated by taking the square root of Simpson's diversity index across productive rearrangements. TCRdb holds this immuneACCESS table with in-frame rearrangements only. Some clones are missing; in checked studies, unresolved V genes explain under half, and the rest has no known cause. That table supplies the V and J calls and clone size; D and trimming were determined from the DNA. This sample gives hundreds of thousands of clones in total; around 82% of them show up just once. 3.5% to 5.5% of the sample lies in the top ten.

As regards this clone: Its specific antigen is unknown. It has no much larger one-base neighbor in the sample; base qualities were not kept.

Overall results and qualifications from the work: Clinical and demographic metadata were provided uncurated, with the amount varying by source and participant.

In the prospective study, participants were about 18 to 95 years old, resided in 24 geographic areas of the United States, and were enrolled through a virtual design. In the prospective study, participants were assigned to cohorts based on the clinical history participants reported in a screening survey and a study questionnaire. Mobile phlebotomists in the prospective study collected whole blood, serum and a nasopharyngeal or oropharyngeal swab from every participant. Prospective study participants could optionally give additional blood draws and questionnaires over an approximately two-month period. Before DNA extraction, blood samples from the prospective study were shipped at room temperature or frozen.

Input material: PBMCs or T cells enriched from blood (not recorded which). The chain employs TRBV27 and TRBJ1-1; no D gene is confidently identified. This receptor was taken from a young man with acute COVID-19. The CDR3 reads as follows: CASSLPGGVAFF. The nucleotide sequence reads as follows: TGTGCCAGCAGTTTACCCGGCGGGGTGGCTTTCTTT.